Listed here are 8 T cell receptor beta chains from one sample, sequenced in a study of blood T cell repertoires in COVID-19 (dated by TCRdb to the early 2020s). Libraries came from the immunoSEQ multiplex PCR assay. TCRdb obtained this table from immuneACCESS and retained in-frame rearrangements with V and J assigned. These tables miss some clones; where compared with another copy, unresolved V genes account for less than half of the shortfall, and the remainder is unexplained. The sample has roughly 320,000 clones on record, over 75% of them singletons. The ten largest clones represent around 4.6% of the sample. The source material was PBMCs or T cells enriched from blood (not recorded which). The receptors were gathered from a man younger than 45 who had recovered from COVID-19.

The rearrangement uses TRBV7-9 and TRBJ1-1; no definite D call. Germline values: CDR1 SEHNR, CDR2 FQNEAQ (reference sequence). CDR3 length: 15 residues. Trimming stripped 1 base from V and 6 bases from J, with 15 bases between. The CDR3 nucleotides are TGTGCCAGCAGCTTAGAATACGGGGAACCGCCTGAAGCTTTCTTT. This encodes CASSLEYGEPPEAFF.

This clone was observed a few times. This chain links TRBV4-1 with TRBJ1-2, with D tentatively TRBD1 (5 bases). Germline V gene data show CDR1 as MGHRA and CDR2 as YSYEKL. Trimming pared 0 bases from V and 1 base from J, leaving 18 bases between. The CDR3 covers 18 residues. The CDR3 sequence is CASSQDRQGLLGNYGYTF. The DNA for the CDR3 is TGCGCCAGCAGCCAAGATAGGCAGGGTCTCTTGGGTAACTATGGCTACACCTTC.

V is TRBV27 and J is TRBJ2-2; maybe TRBD2 (5 bases). Trimming took 3 bases from V and 5 from J, leaving 7 bases between them. The CDR3 is 13 residues long. Germline V gives CDR1 MNHEY, CDR2 SMNVEV (reference sequence). Here the CDR3 reads CASSFEGTGELFF. The CDR3 bases are TGTGCCAGCAGTTTCGAGGGAACCGGGGAGCTGTTTTTT.

The V call is TRBV11-3, the J call TRBJ2-3; 14 bases agree with TRBD2. Germline V CDR1 and CDR2: SGHNT, YENEEA. V trimming: 5 bases; J trimming: 5 bases; junction bases outside the gene matches: 9. The CDR3 contains 17 residues. The DNA for the CDR3 is TGTGCCAGCAGCATGACGCGACTAGCGGGGGGGGTAGATACGCAGTATTTT. It specifies CASSMTRLAGGVDTQYF. The full variable domain, with the rest looked up from reference TRBV11-3 and TRBJ2-3, is EAGVVQSPRYKIIEKKQPVAFWCNPISGHNTLYWYLQNLGQGPELLIRYENEEAVDDSQLPKDRFSAERLKGVDSTLKIQPAELGDSAVYLCASSMTRLAGGVDTQYFGPGTRLTVL.

The chain has TRBV6-5 and TRBJ1-6; D gene uncertain. The CDR3 has 15 amino acids. Trimming took 7 bases from V and 5 from J, leaving 15 bases between them. Germline assignment: CDR1 MNHEY and CDR2 SVGAGI. CDR3 DNA: TGTGCCAGCAACGGCGAGGGTTGGGATAATTCACCCCTCCACTTT. Amino acid sequence: CASNGEGWDNSPLHF.

With respect to this clone: Other DNA sequences of this sample code for an identical CDR3. The rearrangement links TRBV5-1 to TRBJ2-2, with D maybe TRBD1 (6 bases). Trimming stripped 4 bases from V and 3 bases from J, with 13 bases between. CDR1 and CDR2 from the germline V gene are SGHRS and YFSETQ. This CDR3 comprises 15 residues. CDR3 region: CASSLTTGYTGELFF. The CDR3 DNA is TGCGCCAGCAGCCTGACCACAGGGTACACCGGGGAGCTGTTTTTT.

V gene TRBV7-2 combines with J gene TRBJ2-7, with 7 nucleotides matching TRBD1. The J segment lost 3 bases and the V segment lost 1 base, leaving 3 bases of the junction unmatched. The CDR3 covers 14 residues. Germline-derived CDR1 and CDR2 are SGHTA and FQGNSA. The CDR3 here is CASSLDGDSYEQYF. The CDR3 nucleotides read TGTGCCAGCAGCTTAGACGGGGACAGCTACGAGCAGTACTTC.

J is TRBJ2-5 and V is TRBV4-1; TRBD1 aligns across 12 bases. CDR1 and CDR2 from the germline V gene are MGHRA and YSYEKL. The V and J ends lost 4 bases and 5 bases, in that order; junction bases with no gene match: 8. This CDR3 is 16 amino acids long. The CDR3 here is CASSRGGQGARETQYF. In DNA form, the CDR3 reads TGCGCCAGCAGCCGGGGGGGACAGGGGGCTCGGGAGACCCAGTACTTC.